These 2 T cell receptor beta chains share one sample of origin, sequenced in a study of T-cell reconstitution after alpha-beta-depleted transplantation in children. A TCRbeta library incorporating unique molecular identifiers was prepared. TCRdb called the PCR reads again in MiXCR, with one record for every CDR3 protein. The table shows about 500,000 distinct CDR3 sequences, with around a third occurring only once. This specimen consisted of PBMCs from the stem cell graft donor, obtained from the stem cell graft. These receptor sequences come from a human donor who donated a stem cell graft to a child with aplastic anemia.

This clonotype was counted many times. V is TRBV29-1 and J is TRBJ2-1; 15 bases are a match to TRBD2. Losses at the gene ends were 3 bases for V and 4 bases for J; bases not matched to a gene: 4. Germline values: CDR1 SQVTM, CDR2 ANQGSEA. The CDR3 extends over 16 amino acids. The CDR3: CSVDWGLAGGYNEQFF. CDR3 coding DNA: TGCAGCGTTGACTGGGGACTAGCGGGAGGTTACAATGAGCAGTTCTTC.

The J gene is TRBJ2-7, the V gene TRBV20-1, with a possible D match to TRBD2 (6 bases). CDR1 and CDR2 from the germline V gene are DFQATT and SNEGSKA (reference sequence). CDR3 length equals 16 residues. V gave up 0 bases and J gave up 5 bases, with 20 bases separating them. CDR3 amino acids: CSARDQITLGRNEQYV. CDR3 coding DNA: TGCAGTGCTAGAGATCAGATTACGTTGGGGAGGAACGAGCAGTACGTC.